Shown below are 18 T cell receptor beta chains from a single sample sequenced in a study of vaccination and CD4 T cells after COVID-19. Antigen specificity for these receptors is unknown. Treatment described: approximately 9-day PBMC culture with coronavirus spike peptide pools or control peptides (ViraFEST assay). The Oncomine TCR Beta short-read assay sequenced DNA from cultured CD4+ T cells. TCRdb analysed the PCR reads with MiXCR anew, one entry per CDR3 protein. The data hold some 11,000 distinct CDR3 sequences, with approximately 64% observed a single time. Sequenced material: CD4+ T cells from blood, cultured in vitro, taken before SARS-CoV-2 vaccination. The receptor source for this set is a human donor who had recovered from COVID-19.

The chain combines TRBV19 with TRBJ2-1; TRBD2 agrees at 8 bases. Germline CDR1 LNHDA, CDR2 SQIVND (reference sequence). This CDR3 has 15 amino acids. J lost 2 bases, V lost 5 bases, and 5 bases had no gene match. In nucleotides, the CDR3 is TGTGCCAGTAGTGAAAGTAGCGGGGCCTACAATGAGCAGTTCTTC. Its protein product is CASSESSGAYNEQFF.

The rearrangement uses TRBV11-2 and TRBJ2-2, with D possibly called TRBD1 or TRBD2 (5 bases each). V was pared by 7 bases and J by 7 bases, with 13 bases between. Germline V gene data show CDR1 as SGHAT and CDR2 as FQNNGV. The CDR3 is 13 amino acids. The CDR3 is CASTGADVGELFF. The CDR3 nucleotides read TGTGCCAGCACCGGGGCTGATGTCGGGGAGCTGTTTTTT. Full variable domain (missing parts from reference TRBV11-2 and TRBJ2-2): EAGVAQSPRYKIIEKRQSVAFWCNPISGHATLYWYQQILGQGPKLLIQFQNNGVVDDSQLPKDRFSAERLKGVDSTLKIQPAKLEDSAVYLCASTGADVGELFFGEGSRLTVL.

The chain uses TRBV6-1 and TRBJ2-7; the match to TRBD1 covers 10 bases. The germline CDR1 and CDR2 sequences are MNHNS and SASEGT. V was clipped by 6 bases and J by 2 bases; unmatched bases: 7. The CDR3 extends over 15 amino acids. Here the CDR3 DNA reads TGTGCCAGCAGACTTGACAGGGGGCAGACCTACGAGCAGTACTTC. This gives the protein CASRLDRGQTYEQYF.

The chain recombines TRBV6-5 with TRBJ1-2; TRBD1 matches 7 bases. This CDR3 region has 13 residues. Unmatched junction bases numbered 4, after V lost 3 bases and J lost 6 bases. Germline V gives CDR1 MNHEY, CDR2 SVGAGI. The CDR3 bases are TGTGCCAGCAGTTATAACAGGGGCGATGGCTACACCTTC. Translation gives CASSYNRGDGYTF.

This clonotype came up a few times. The rearrangement joins TRBV6-5 to TRBJ2-7; 7 bases line up with TRBD2. Germline trimming cut 2 bases from V and 0 bases from J; bases unmatched to any gene: 7. CDR1 is MNHEY, CDR2 SVGAGI, per germline. The length of the CDR3 is 16 residues. As DNA, the CDR3 is TGTGCCAGCAGTTACCCCCCTAGCGGACGCTCCTACGAGCAGTACTTC. Translating it yields CASSYPPSGRSYEQYF.

This chain uses TRBV10-3 with TRBJ1-2, with a tentative D call TRBD1 (6 bases). V was trimmed by 2 bases and J by 4 bases, leaving 8 bases between them. The CDR3 runs 13 residues. The germline V gene has CDR1 ENHRY and CDR2 SYGVKD. Here the CDR3 reads CAISEGQSYGYTF. For the CDR3, the DNA is TGTGCCATCAGTGAGGGACAGAGCTATGGCTACACCTTC.

This sequence joins TRBV6-5 and TRBJ1-5; D gene uncertain. CDR3 length: 14 amino acids. Germline CDR1 MNHEY, CDR2 SVGAGI. Trimming shortened V by 1 base and J by 4 bases, and 8 bases separated the two germline ends. The CDR3 DNA sequence: TGTGCCAGCAGTTACTTTCAGGAGAATCAGCCCCAGCATTTT. Translation: CASSYFQENQPQHF.

The rearrangement links TRBV20-1 to TRBJ1-5, with D possibly TRBD1 on 6 matching bases. Deletions cut 0 bases from V and 5 bases from J, with 26 bases between. Germline CDR1 is DFQATT and CDR2 is SNEGSKA (reference sequence). The CDR3 consists of 19 residues. The CDR3 sequence: CSARDSVSYRRQDYQPQHF. The DNA of the CDR3 is TGCAGTGCTAGAGATTCAGTATCTTATCGGCGACAGGACTATCAGCCCCAGCATTTT.

The chain joins TRBV28 to TRBJ2-1; the match to TRBD2 covers 7 bases. J lost 7 bases, V lost 7 bases, and 4 bases had no gene match. CDR1 and CDR2 (germline): MDHEN, SYDVKM. The CDR3 contains 12 residues. In nucleotides, the CDR3 is TGTGCCAGCAAAAGCGGGGCAAATGAGCAGTTCTTC. Encoded protein: CASKSGANEQFF.

The J gene is TRBJ1-1, the V gene TRBV2, with D hard to call. V lost 6 bases and J 2 bases, leaving 7 bases between the germline ends. The CDR3 contains 12 residues. Per germline, CDR1 SNHLY and CDR2 FYNNEI. Here the CDR3 reads CASRPFNTEAFF. The CDR3, as DNA: TGTGCCAGCAGGCCGTTCAACACTGAAGCTTTCTTT.

This chain links TRBV27 with TRBJ2-7; 12 nucleotides line up with TRBD1. V gave up 5 bases and J gave up 7 bases; unmatched junction bases: 15. The CDR3 length is 17 residues. The germline V gene encodes CDR1 MNHEY and CDR2 SMNVEV (reference sequence). The CDR3 region is CASSPTSRDRGREEQYF. The DNA for the CDR3 is TGTGCCAGCAGTCCGACGTCCCGGGACAGGGGGCGGGAGGAGCAGTACTTC.

V gene TRBV20-1 combines with J gene TRBJ2-5, with 8 positions matching TRBD2. Unmatched junction bases numbered 11, after V lost 3 bases and J lost 5 bases. The germline V gene has CDR1 DFQATT and CDR2 SNEGSKA (reference sequence). This CDR3 spans 15 amino acids. CDR3 sequence: CSASLAGTPRETQYF. The CDR3 DNA follows: TGCAGTGCTAGTTTAGCGGGGACTCCTCGGGAGACCCAGTACTTC.

The chain recombines TRBV6-1 with TRBJ1-2; D is undetermined. Trimming removed 7 bases from V and 4 bases from J, with 16 bases in between. Germline CDR1 reads MNHNS; CDR2 reads SASEGT. This CDR3 spans 14 amino acids. CDR3 protein: CASKDYREGYGYTF. The CDR3 DNA is TGTGCCAGCAAGGATTATAGAGAGGGCTATGGCTACACCTTC.

This clonotype appeared a few times. This sequence joins TRBV6-1 and TRBJ1-2; 8 nucleotides align to TRBD1. The germline CDR1 and CDR2 sequences are MNHNS and SASEGT. The CDR3 consists of 15 residues. J was trimmed by 3 bases and V by 7 bases; bases with no gene match: 10. The CDR3 region is CASTRGQEGDYGYTF. In nucleotides, the CDR3 is TGTGCCAGCACCCGGGGACAGGAAGGCGACTATGGCTACACCTTC.

In its sample, this clonotype was seen a few times. The CDR3, as DNA: TGTGCCAGCAGTCTAGCGTCCTACGAGCAGTACTTC. It codes for CASSLASYEQYF. The chain links TRBV6-2 or TRBV6-3 to TRBJ2-7, with D tentatively TRBD2 (6 bases). The CDR3 extends over 12 amino acids. CDR1 and CDR2 (germline): MNHEY, SVGEGT. Trimming cost V 5 bases and J 1 base, with 6 bases left between them.

The chain combines TRBV5-1 with TRBJ2-7; no firm D call. Trimming removed 3 bases at V and 2 bases at J, with 12 bases between. Per the germline V gene, CDR1 is SGHRS and CDR2 is YFSETQ. This CDR3 contains 14 residues. In nucleotides, the CDR3 is TGCGCCAGCAGCTCCATACAAGGAGCCTACGAGCAGTACTTC. Its translation is CASSSIQGAYEQYF.

The chain uses TRBV20-1 and TRBJ1-5, with a weak D call TRBD1 (5 bases). Germline assignment: CDR1 DFQATT and CDR2 SNEGSKA (reference sequence). V gave up 5 bases and J gave up 3 bases, with 14 bases separating them. CDR3 size: 14 residues. CDR3 DNA: TGCAGTGCTCGGGGCGGTACAGCCAATCAGCCCCAGCATTTT. This codes for CSARGGTANQPQHF.

This clonotype was counted only a few times. The chain uses TRBV6-4 and TRBJ1-2; 11 bases match TRBD1. Per germline, CDR1 MRHNA and CDR2 SNTAGT. This CDR3 is built from 14 residues. J gave up 6 bases and V 6 bases, and 6 bases lay outside the gene matches. The CDR3 DNA is TGTGCCAGCAGGGGGACAGGGGGTTTCGATGGCTACACCTTC. It translates to CASRGTGGFDGYTF.